This is a list of T cell receptor beta chains from one sample in a study of patients and donors after allogeneic stem cell transplantation. Via MiXCR, TCRdb re-called the RT-PCR reads, giving one row per CDR3 protein. The table has over 130,000 distinct CDR3 sequences, about 40% seen once; the top ten hold roughly 50%. Source material: blood, either unsorted or a sorted T cell fraction (not recorded which). The source of these receptors is a human donor who was either an allogeneic HSCT recipient or a stem cell or donor lymphocyte infusion donor (not recorded which). It is not recorded whose cells these are; they may come from a transplant donor. Both conserved end residues are part of each CDR3.

J	V	CDR3
TRBJ2-5	TRBV28	CASSFTGGSQETQYF
TRBJ2-5	TRBV6-6	CASSYAQETQYF
TRBJ2-5	TRBV20-1	CSASDGQETQYF
TRBJ2-1	TRBV6-5	CASSYGSSYNEQFF
TRBJ1-2	TRBV3-1	CASSPRQGAPYGYTF
TRBJ2-2	TRBV7-7	CASSLGLTTGELFF
TRBJ1-5	TRBV20-1	CSAREGGPQPQHF
TRBJ2-1	TRBV12-3/TRBV12-4	CASSLVFPSSYNEQFF
TRBJ2-2	TRBV20-1	CSARVGVANTGELFF
TRBJ2-2	TRBV9	CASSRWGSSTGELFF
TRBJ2-3	TRBV12-3/TRBV12-4	CAIGQLTDTQYF
TRBJ1-5	TRBV5-6	CASSLWDRPGGEPQHF
TRBJ1-3	TRBV3-1	CASSPRDRGDTIYF
TRBJ2-1	TRBV9	CASSVGSGEYYEQFF
TRBJ1-5	TRBV4-2	CASSPATGEVASNQPQHF
TRBJ1-2	TRBV11-2	CASTPAGVLYGYTF
TRBJ1-1	TRBV29-1	CSVADSGGMNTEAFF
TRBJ1-2	TRBV29-1	CSVAGGANYGYTF
TRBJ1-2	TRBV20-1	CSATQGDYGYTF
TRBJ1-5	TRBV20-1	CSAELGNQPQHF
TRBJ1-2	TRBV12-3/TRBV12-4	CASSLAPGPNYGYTF
TRBJ1-5	TRBV20-1	CSARDLRAGEPNQPQHF
TRBJ1-1	TRBV29-1	CSVEVGEHTEAFF
TRBJ2-7	TRBV6-2/TRBV6-3	CASSYRGQGAIYEQYF
TRBJ1-1	TRBV9	CASSVTAMNTEAFF
TRBJ1-6	TRBV11-2	CASSLGEGRYNSPLHF
TRBJ2-1	TRBV9	CASSQFPSGGTGEQFF
TRBJ1-5	TRBV7-2	CASSLVGGTSNQPQHF
TRBJ1-5	TRBV20-1	CSASLGQGVLGNQPQHF
TRBJ1-1	TRBV28	CASSLSRLGSNTEAFF
TRBJ1-2	TRBV6-5	CASSPRRWGGDGYTF